This T cell receptor (beta chain) was profiled in a study of human thymus T cells. Surgeons resected thymus tissue during corrective heart surgery. The table came from immunoSEQ multiplex PCR; TCRdb's copy has only in-frame clones and leaves some out. Of some 130,000 clones listed, around 94% are singletons. Looked up from germline, CDR1 is SGHTA and CDR2 is FQGTGA. The CDR3 runs to 14 residues. V was shortened by 4 bases and J by 2 bases, with 10 bases between the two germline ends. The sequence came from a boy younger than two with a congenital heart defect but otherwise immunologically healthy. This sequence joins TRBV7-3 and TRBJ2-3; unclear D gene. The sample taken for sequencing was thymus tissue. In DNA, the CDR3 is TGTGCCAGCAGCTCAGGCCCCTCCACAGATACGCAGTATTTT. Protein: CASSSGPSTDTQYF. Full variable domain (rest looked up from reference TRBV7-3 and TRBJ2-3): GAGVSQTPSNKVTEKGKYVELRCDPISGHTALYWYRQSLGQGPEFLIYFQGTGAADDSGLPNDRFFAVRPEGSVSTLKIQRTERGDSAVYLCASSSGPSTDTQYFGPGTRLTVL.